This T cell receptor (beta chain) was sequenced for a study of breast tumors, draining lymph nodes, adjacent tissues. The ends were cut back, 6 bases at V and 2 bases at J, with 19 bases in the middle. The CDR3 is 16 residues long. CDR1 and CDR2 (germline): SGHVS, FNYEAQ. This clonotype was recorded at least ten times. A single record per CDR3 protein comes from TCRdb applying MiXCR to the multiplex PCR reads. The data contain 200,000 to 250,000 distinct CDR3 sequences, around 35% of them seen just once; the ten biggest clones take up 3% to 4.5%. Breast cancer patients provided tissue from their axillary draining lymph nodes.

The receptor's source is a female donor with breast cancer. Some clones in this sample may be carry-over from other donors' samples. J is TRBJ2-5 and V is TRBV7-6, with D maybe TRBD2 (5 bases). Sequencing was done on a sample of axillary lymph node tissue. CDR3 residues: CASRSRGNRFQETQYF. DNA for the CDR3: TGTGCCAGCAGGAGTAGAGGGAATCGTTTTCAAGAGACCCAGTACTTC.